The 30 T cell receptor beta chains reported below all come from one sample, sequenced in a study of response to subunit inactivated influenza vaccine. One entry per CDR3 protein results from TCRdb running MiXCR on the RT-PCR reads. This repertoire shows around 250,000 distinct CDR3 sequences, 12% found once; its top ten account for 7.8%. The sequencing here drew on non-naive T cells sorted from PBMCs, taken 14 to 15 days before vaccination. The source is a man over 45 who received an inactivated influenza vaccine.

The V gene is TRBV20-1, the J gene TRBJ1-1; D is undetermined. Germline values: CDR1 DFQATT, CDR2 SNEGSKA (reference sequence). V lost 4 bases and J 1 base, leaving 10 bases between the germline ends. The CDR3 length is 13 residues. CDR3 bases: TGCAGTGCTAAGAGTTTAAGGAACACTGAAGCTTTCTTT. Translated, it gives CSAKSLRNTEAFF.

This clonotype was counted only a few times. CDR3 sequence (DNA): TGTGCCACCAGTGATCCTCGGGGAGCCCACAATGAGCAGTTCTTC. It translates to CATSDPRGAHNEQFF. The rearrangement links TRBV24-1 to TRBJ2-1, with TRBD2 as a possible D gene (5 bases). Trimming took 3 bases from V and 5 from J, leaving 13 bases between them. The CDR3 covers 15 residues. Germline V lookup: CDR1 KGHDR, CDR2 SFDVKD.

This clonotype turned up a few times. The chain employs TRBV12-3 or TRBV12-4 and TRBJ1-6; D may be TRBD1 (6 bases). Trimming removed 1 base at V and 8 bases at J, with 12 bases between. The CDR3 spans 15 residues. The CDR3 protein is CASSLGFRGYSPLHF. DNA of the CDR3: TGTGCCAGCAGTTTAGGATTCAGGGGTTATTCACCCCTCCACTTT.

J is TRBJ2-1 and V is TRBV20-1, with 9 bases identical to TRBD2. CDR1 is DFQATT and CDR2 is SNEGSKA in the germline V gene (reference sequence). The V segment lost 0 bases and the J segment 6 bases; nucleotides outside the gene matches: 12. The CDR3 runs 17 residues. The CDR3 sequence: CSARDTRLAGDFNEQFF. The CDR3 DNA sequence: TGCAGTGCTAGAGACACAAGATTAGCGGGAGATTTCAATGAGCAGTTCTTC.

This clonotype came up a few times. V and J are TRBV29-1 and TRBJ2-1; D gene uncertain. This CDR3 has 15 residues. Germline values: CDR1 SQVTM, CDR2 ANQGSEA. Trimming removed 3 bases from V and 6 bases from J, with 18 bases in between. CDR3 sequence reads: CSVEGPQGVVNEQFF. The CDR3 DNA sequence: TGCAGCGTTGAGGGCCCACAAGGAGTGGTCAATGAGCAGTTCTTC.

This clonotype was detected ten times or more. This chain links TRBV7-2 with TRBJ1-3; D possibly corresponds to TRBD1 (5 bases). V shed 5 bases and J shed 0 bases, with 8 bases lying between them. The CDR3 runs 14 residues. CDR1 and CDR2 (germline): SGHTA, FQGNSA. The CDR3 nucleotides are TGTGCCAGCAGCCTAGACAGCTCTGGAAACACCATATATTTT. The encoded protein is CASSLDSSGNTIYF.

There are many counts of this clonotype. This chain uses TRBV6-1 with TRBJ1-5; 10 nucleotides line up with TRBD1. This CDR3 has 13 amino acids. CDR1 and CDR2 (germline): MNHNS, SASEGT. J was trimmed by 4 bases and V by 6 bases; bases with no gene match: 0. In DNA form, the CDR3 reads TGTGCCAGCAGGGACAGGGGGAATCAGCCCCAGCATTTT. Its protein product is CASRDRGNQPQHF.

The genes are TRBV28 and TRBJ2-2; unclear D gene. Per germline, CDR1 MDHEN and CDR2 SYDVKM. Trimming removed 1 base at V and 6 bases at J, with 18 bases between. The CDR3 totals 17 residues. The CDR3 bases are TGTGCCAGCAGTTTATATCCAGGACGGGTCAAGGCCGGGGAGCTGTTTTTT. Amino acid sequence: CASSLYPGRVKAGELFF. Looking up the rest from reference TRBV28 and TRBJ2-2 gives the full variable domain: DVKVTQSSRYLVKRTGEKVFLECVQDMDHENMFWYRQDPGLGLRLIYFSYDVKMKEKGDIPEGYSVSREKKERFSLILESASTNQTSMYLCASSLYPGRVKAGELFFGEGSRLTVL.

This chain connects TRBV7-8 to TRBJ2-1; 10 bases are a match to TRBD2. V shed 5 bases and J 11 bases; nucleotides not matched to a gene: 15. Germline CDR1 is SGHVS and CDR2 is FQNEAQ. The length of the CDR3 is 16 residues. CDR3 in amino acids: CASSHPRASGGAKQFF. The CDR3 bases are TGTGCCAGCAGCCACCCGCGGGCGAGCGGGGGGGCGAAGCAGTTCTTC.

The chain joins TRBV18 to TRBJ1-1; D is possibly TRBD1 (6 bases). The V end was cut by 3 bases, the J end by 1 base, with 12 bases between. The CDR3 sequence is 15 residues long. Germline V CDR1 and CDR2: KGHSH, LQKENI. The CDR3, as DNA: TGTGCCAGCTCACCGGAAAGGGGGAGGAACACTGAAGCTTTCTTT. Encoded protein: CASSPERGRNTEAFF.

This sequence joins TRBV20-1 and TRBJ1-5; maybe TRBD1 (6 bases). Germline V gene lookup returns CDR1 DFQATT and CDR2 SNEGSKA (reference sequence). V was pared by 4 bases and J by 4 bases, with 11 bases between. The CDR3 has 13 residues. The CDR3 nucleotides are TGCAGTGCTAACAGGGAAGGTAATCAGCCCCAGCATTTT. Encoded protein: CSANREGNQPQHF.

The chain employs TRBV4-1 and TRBJ1-3, with D possibly matching TRBD1 (6 bases). Trimming took 0 bases from V and 3 from J, leaving 18 bases between them. This CDR3 region has 18 residues. Germline-derived CDR1 and CDR2 are MGHRA and YSYEKL. As DNA, the CDR3 is TGCGCCAGCAGCCAAGACGCCCGGACAGCGGGCTTTGGAAACACCATATATTTT. Translated, it gives CASSQDARTAGFGNTIYF.

This sequence joins TRBV20-1 and TRBJ2-3; D is unclear. CDR1 and CDR2 (germline): DFQATT, SNEGSKA (reference sequence). V lost 6 bases and J lost 5, with 21 bases in between. The CDR3 has 15 residues. The CDR3 sequence is CSAGVGPVSLDTQYF. In DNA, the CDR3 is TGCAGTGCCGGCGTCGGGCCAGTATCGTTAGATACGCAGTATTTT.

This chain uses TRBV20-1 with TRBJ1-6, with unresolved D. The V end was cut by 0 bases, the J end by 7 bases, with 13 bases between. Germline lookup yields CDR1 DFQATT and CDR2 SNEGSKA (reference sequence). CDR3 length: 15 residues. CDR3 region: CSAREGGQRNSPLHF. The CDR3 DNA reads TGCAGTGCTAGAGAAGGTGGGCAGAGGAATTCACCCCTCCACTTT.

The chain joins TRBV20-1 to TRBJ2-1, with a tentative D call TRBD2 (7 bases). CDR3 size: 17 residues. The germline V gene has CDR1 DFQATT and CDR2 SNEGSKA (reference sequence). V was shortened by 5 bases and J by 5 bases, with 25 bases between the two germline ends. The CDR3 loop is CSAELLKGGLSHNEQFF. The CDR3 bases are TGCAGTGCTGAACTCCTAAAGGGGGGGCTAAGCCACAATGAGCAGTTCTTC.

This clonotype was seen a handful of times. This chain joins TRBV7-2 and TRBJ2-4, with 11 nucleotides matching TRBD2. V lost 5 bases to trimming and J lost 13 bases; unmatched junction nucleotides: 19. The CDR3 is 17 amino acids. Germline CDR1 and CDR2: SGHTA and FQGNSA. CDR3 loop: CASSLGGTSGANNWQYF. CDR3 nucleotides: TGTGCCAGCAGCCTAGGGGGGACTAGCGGAGCTAATAATTGGCAGTACTTC.

The rearrangement links TRBV2 to TRBJ1-5; the D gene is possibly TRBD1 (5 bases). The CDR3 runs 15 residues. CDR1 is SNHLY, CDR2 FYNNEI, per germline. Trimming took off 8 bases at V and 0 bases at J, with 14 bases between the two ends. Here the CDR3 DNA reads TGTGCCAGCCATGGGGCCCGAAGTAGCAATCAGCCCCAGCATTTT. Residues: CASHGARSSNQPQHF.

This clonotype was seen many times. The gene calls are TRBV5-6 and TRBJ2-7, with D perhaps matching TRBD1 (6 bases). The CDR3 consists of 13 residues. The V end was cut by 4 bases, the J end by 3 bases, with 11 bases between. Germline V gene sequence: CDR1 SGHDT, CDR2 YYEEEE. CDR3 bases: TGTGCCAGCAGCGGGACACCCTTCTACGAGCAGTACTTC. It encodes CASSGTPFYEQYF.

In its sample, this clonotype was seen a few times. The gene calls are TRBV12-3 or TRBV12-4 and TRBJ2-7, with unresolved D. The CDR3 is 12 amino acids. V was clipped by 5 bases and J by 6 bases, with 11 bases between them. CDR3 nucleotides: TGTGCCAGCAGTGGGCCTTACCTCGAGCAGTACTTC. Its translation: CASSGPYLEQYF.

The V gene is TRBV27, the J gene TRBJ2-5, with TRBD1 matching over 11 bases. This CDR3 is built from 17 residues. Germline CDR1 is MNHEY and CDR2 is SMNVEV (reference sequence). The junction had 9 bases not matched to a gene; V was cut back by 1 base and J by 5 bases. The CDR3 is CASSLLRTGGAQETQYF. The CDR3 DNA reads TGTGCCAGCAGTTTATTAAGGACAGGGGGCGCTCAGGAGACCCAGTACTTC.

This clonotype was seen more than once but under ten times. The V and J genes are TRBV5-4 and TRBJ2-2; 8 nucleotides line up with TRBD1. V was pared by 4 bases and J by 3 bases, with 5 bases of the junction left unmatched. The germline gives CDR1 SGHNT, CDR2 YYREEE (reference sequence). CDR3 length equals 15 residues. The CDR3 DNA sequence: TGTGCCAGCAGCCGACAGGGGCAACACACCGGGGAGCTGTTTTTT. This codes for CASSRQGQHTGELFF.

This chain links TRBV12-3 or TRBV12-4 with TRBJ1-2, with 7 positions matching TRBD1. Germline trimming cut 3 bases from V and 8 bases from J; bases unmatched to any gene: 9. CDR3 length equals 14 residues. The CDR3 reads CASSFGAGGRGYTF. CDR3 nucleotides: TGTGCCAGCAGTTTCGGTGCAGGGGGACGAGGCTACACCTTC.

V usage is TRBV20-1 and J usage is TRBJ2-2; D uncertain. V dropped 3 bases and J dropped 2 bases, with 7 bases sitting between them. Looked up from germline, CDR1 is DFQATT and CDR2 is SNEGSKA (reference sequence). The CDR3 extends over 13 amino acids. The CDR3 sequence: CSASFLNTGELFF. The DNA of the CDR3 is TGCAGTGCTAGTTTTCTAAACACCGGGGAGCTGTTTTTT.

This clonotype was seen a handful of times. CDR3 nucleotides: TGTGCCAGCAGTCAGACAGGGCCCCGCACAGATACGCAGTATTTT. Translating gives CASSQTGPRTDTQYF. The chain recombines TRBV6-1 with TRBJ2-3; 7 bases align to TRBD1. J was trimmed by 1 base and V by 5 bases; bases with no gene match: 6. Looked up from germline, CDR1 is MNHNS and CDR2 is SASEGT. This CDR3 is 15 amino acids long.

V usage is TRBV29-1 and J usage is TRBJ1-2; D unresolved. Germline V gives CDR1 SQVTM, CDR2 ANQGSEA. V dropped 7 bases and J dropped 3 bases, with 9 bases sitting between them. This CDR3 has 11 amino acids. CDR3 in amino acids: CSGVGDYGYTF. The CDR3 bases are TGCAGCGGGGTCGGGGACTATGGCTACACCTTC.

This clonotype occurred a few times. The rearrangement joins TRBV20-1 to TRBJ1-5, with D unclear. Looked up from germline, CDR1 is DFQATT and CDR2 is SNEGSKA (reference sequence). The CDR3 has 15 amino acids. The V end lost 3 bases, the J end lost 5 bases, and 17 bases lay between the germline ends. CDR3 sequence: CSASPTESVYQPQHF. Written as DNA, the CDR3 is TGCAGTGCTAGCCCCACGGAAAGCGTGTATCAGCCCCAGCATTTT.

This CDR3 is CSAIEEVVPPYNEQFF. The CDR3 nucleotides are TGCAGTGCTATCGAGGAAGTAGTCCCACCCTACAATGAGCAGTTCTTC. V gene TRBV20-1 combines with J gene TRBJ2-1; D not certain. CDR1 and CDR2 (germline): DFQATT, SNEGSKA (reference sequence). The V and J ends lost 4 bases and 2 bases respectively, with 18 bases between them. CDR3 length: 16 residues.

This clonotype was detected ten times or more. This rearrangement joins TRBV7-2 to TRBJ2-7; 8 bases are a match to TRBD1. The CDR3 has 13 residues. Per germline, CDR1 SGHTA and CDR2 FQGNSA. Losses at the gene ends were 5 bases for V and 6 bases for J; bases not matched to a gene: 6. The CDR3 DNA follows: TGTGCCAGCAGCCTGCGGGACAGGCCCGAGCAGTACTTC. It is translated as CASSLRDRPEQYF.

A few counts support this clonotype. The chain links TRBV5-1 to TRBJ2-5, with no clear D. The CDR3 covers 15 residues. Germline-derived CDR1 and CDR2 are SGHRS and YFSETQ. V was pared by 0 bases and J by 2 bases, with 11 bases between. CDR3 bases: TGCGCCAGCAGCTTGGCTGAGAAAAAACAAGAGACCCAGTACTTC. Protein product: CASSLAEKKQETQYF.

This clonotype appeared a few times. J is TRBJ1-4 and V is TRBV25-1; 10 bases map to TRBD1. From germline, CDR1 is MGHDK and CDR2 SYGVNS. After removal of 6 bases from V and 7 bases from J, the junction contained 8 bases not matched to a gene. This CDR3 has 15 residues. CDR3 DNA sequence: TGTGCCAGCAGAGACGACAGGGGGCGGGCTGAAAAACTGTTTTTT. Translated, it gives CASRDDRGRAEKLFF.